These 27 T cell receptor beta chains originate from one sample sequenced in a study of radiation and T cells in renal cell carcinoma. Assay used: immunoSEQ multiplex PCR; TCRdb lists only in-frame clones, some missing. The sample has roughly 120,000 clones; about 81% are singletons. Time point meaning: blood 2 weeks post-SBRT. Treatment described: 15 Gy SBRT to primary tumor, nephrectomy 4 weeks later. The sample in question was blood, obtained from a patient whose treatment included radiotherapy and nephrectomy. The receptor source for this set is a woman aged 60-75 years with renal cell carcinoma.

J is TRBJ1-1 and V is TRBV9; D ambiguous. This CDR3 spans 13 amino acids. Germline CDR1 SGDLS, CDR2 YYNGEE. V was trimmed by 0 bases and J by 5 bases, leaving 8 bases between them. The DNA for the CDR3 is TGTGCCAGCAGCGTAGGAGCGGTTACTGAAGCTTTCTTT. Translated, it gives CASSVGAVTEAFF. The variable domain in full, with the rest retrieved from reference TRBV9 and TRBJ1-1, is DSGVTQTPKHLITATGQRVTLRCSPRSGDLSVYWYQQSLDQGLQFLIQYYNGEERAKGNILERFSAQQFPDLHSELNLSSLELGDSALYFCASSVGAVTEAFFGQGTRLTVV.

The rearrangement links TRBV7-2 to TRBJ2-3; D remains unclear. Germline CDR1 and CDR2: SGHTA and FQGNSA. This CDR3 is built from 13 residues. Trimming removed 5 bases at V and 1 base at J, with 7 bases between. The CDR3 loop reads CASSPSGTDTQYF. CDR3 nucleotides: TGTGCCAGCAGCCCCTCCGGCACAGATACGCAGTATTTT.

This rearrangement joins TRBV7-9 to TRBJ1-6, with D possibly matching TRBD1 (6 bases). Trimming took 3 bases from V and 7 from J, leaving 10 bases between them. This CDR3 is 14 amino acids long. Germline values: CDR1 SEHNR, CDR2 FQNEAQ (reference sequence). The DNA of the CDR3 is TGTGCCAGCAGCTTGGACAGTGAGAATTCACCCCTCCACTTT. It encodes CASSLDSENSPLHF.

The V call is TRBV2, the J call TRBJ1-3; D possibly corresponds to TRBD1 (5 bases). The germline V gene has CDR1 SNHLY and CDR2 FYNNEI. This CDR3 is built from 14 residues. V lost 10 bases to trimming and J lost 2 bases, with 15 bases between them. The CDR3 DNA reads as TGTGCCACCTTTACGGGGCTGGCTGGAAACACCATATATTTT. It is translated as CATFTGLAGNTIYF.

V usage is TRBV9 and J usage is TRBJ2-1, with D possibly matching TRBD2 (7 bases). The CDR3 sequence is 17 residues long. Trimming cost V 0 bases and J 5 bases, with 18 bases left between them. Germline V gene sequence: CDR1 SGDLS, CDR2 YYNGEE. The CDR3 protein is CASSVDLGGAVDNEQFF. The CDR3 nucleotides read TGTGCCAGCAGCGTAGACTTAGGGGGGGCTGTTGACAATGAGCAGTTCTTC. The variable domain in full, completed from reference TRBV9 and TRBJ2-1, reads DSGVTQTPKHLITATGQRVTLRCSPRSGDLSVYWYQQSLDQGLQFLIQYYNGEERAKGNILERFSAQQFPDLHSELNLSSLELGDSALYFCASSVDLGGAVDNEQFFGPGTRLTVL.

The genes are TRBV10-2 and TRBJ1-5, with D tentatively TRBD1 (5 bases). CDR1 WSHSY and CDR2 SAAADI come from the germline V gene. The CDR3 runs 15 residues. Trimming pared 0 bases from V and 4 bases from J, leaving 10 bases between. For the CDR3, the DNA is TGCGCCAGCAGTGAGTCAGGGCAGGGAAATCAGCCCCAGCATTTT. It translates to CASSESGQGNQPQHF.

The V gene is TRBV19, the J gene TRBJ2-7, with D possibly called TRBD1 or TRBD2 (6 bases each). Per the germline V gene, CDR1 is LNHDA and CDR2 is SQIVND (reference sequence). This CDR3 spans 16 amino acids. The ends were cut back, 5 bases at V and 4 bases at J, with 21 bases in the middle. This CDR3 reads CASSPSPLQGRYEQYF. CDR3 bases: TGTGCCAGTAGTCCAAGCCCCCTCCAGGGGAGGTACGAGCAGTACTTC. Looking up the rest from reference TRBV19 and TRBJ2-7 gives the full variable domain: DGGITQSPKYLFRKEGQNVTLSCEQNLNHDAMYWYRQDPGQGLRLIYYSQIVNDFQKGDIAEGYSVSREKKESFPLTVTSAQKNPTAFYLCASSPSPLQGRYEQYFGPGTRLTVT.

The chain employs TRBV18 and TRBJ1-5; the D gene is possibly TRBD1 (6 bases). This CDR3 spans 17 amino acids. The germline V gene encodes CDR1 KGHSH and CDR2 LQKENI. The V end was cut by 3 bases, the J end by 0 bases, with 15 bases between. CDR3 sequence reads: CASSPSPDRLSNQPQHF. The CDR3 nucleotides are TGTGCCAGCTCACCCTCCCCGGACAGACTTAGCAATCAGCCCCAGCATTTT.

This chain uses TRBV5-1 with TRBJ1-4, with D uncertain. Germline CDR1 SGHRS, CDR2 YFSETQ. The CDR3 runs 15 residues. V dropped 0 bases and J dropped 2 bases, with 8 bases sitting between them. The CDR3 loop reads CASSLAGDTNEKLFF. CDR3 coding DNA: TGCGCCAGCAGCTTGGCAGGAGACACTAATGAAAAACTGTTTTTT. The whole variable domain, filled in from reference TRBV5-1 and TRBJ1-4, reads KAGVTQTPRYLIKTRGQQVTLSCSPISGHRSVSWYQQTPGQGLQFLFEYFSETQRNKGNFPGRFSGRQFSNSRSEMNVSTLELGDSALYLCASSLAGDTNEKLFFGSGTQLSVL.

This chain joins TRBV18 and TRBJ2-7; D perhaps matches TRBD1 (6 bases). Per the germline V gene, CDR1 is KGHSH and CDR2 is LQKENI. CDR3 length: 13 residues. V lost 6 bases, J lost 0 bases, and 9 bases lay in between. The CDR3 sequence is CASSQDSSYEQYF. CDR3 sequence (DNA): TGTGCCAGCTCCCAGGACAGCTCCTACGAGCAGTACTTC. Using reference TRBV18 and TRBJ2-7 for the parts outside the CDR3, the full variable domain is NAGVMQNPRHLVRRRGQEARLRCSPMKGHSHVYWYRQLPEEGLKFMVYLQKENIIDESGMPKERFSAEFPKEGPSILRIQQVVRGDSAAYFCASSQDSSYEQYFGPGTRLTVT.

This clone came up a few times. The V gene is TRBV14, the J gene TRBJ1-5, with D unclear. Per germline, CDR1 SGHDN and CDR2 FVKESK. The CDR3 is made up of 15 amino acids. The ends were cut back, 6 bases at V and 2 bases at J, with 14 bases in the middle. CDR3 DNA sequence: TGTGCCAGCAGTCCGAGAAGTAGGGGCAATCAGCCCCAGCATTTT. This encodes CASSPRSRGNQPQHF.

The rearrangement uses TRBV27 and TRBJ1-2; no reliable D call. This CDR3 comprises 18 residues. Trimming removed 8 bases at V and 7 bases at J, with 32 bases between. Germline V lookup: CDR1 MNHEY, CDR2 SMNVEV (reference sequence). In nucleotides, the CDR3 is TGTGCCAGCGGGAAGGGTTTCGGACTGGGATGGGATTTAAGTGGCTACACCTTC. Translated, it gives CASGKGFGLGWDLSGYTF.

The V call is TRBV7-2, the J call TRBJ2-5; D unresolved. V lost 0 bases and J 5 bases, leaving 10 bases between the germline ends. The CDR3 length is 14 residues. The germline gives CDR1 SGHTA, CDR2 FQGNSA. The CDR3 reads CASSLAAVPETQYF. The DNA of the CDR3 is TGTGCCAGCAGCTTAGCGGCTGTGCCGGAGACCCAGTACTTC. Full variable domain (remainder filled in from reference TRBV7-2 and TRBJ2-5): GAGVSQSPSNKVTEKGKDVELRCDPISGHTALYWYRQSLGQGLEFLIYFQGNSAPDKSGLPSDRFSAERTGGSVSTLTIQRTQQEDSAVYLCASSLAAVPETQYFGPGTRLLVL.

This sequence joins TRBV9 and TRBJ1-2; D gene unclear. In germline, CDR1 is SGDLS, CDR2 YYNGEE. There are 13 residues in the CDR3. V shed 3 bases and J shed 1 base, with 7 bases lying between them. The CDR3 DNA sequence: TGTGCCAGCAGCGAGGGCCATAACTATGGCTACACCTTC. Residues: CASSEGHNYGYTF.

The count of this clone is one. The chain is built from TRBV5-1 and TRBJ2-2; D ambiguous. The germline CDR1 and CDR2 sequences are SGHRS and YFSETQ. The CDR3 length is 15 residues. V gave up 6 bases and J gave up 0 bases, with 12 bases separating them. Here the CDR3 DNA reads TGCGCCAGCATGACTCAGAGCGCGAACACCGGGGAGCTGTTTTTT. This gives the protein CASMTQSANTGELFF.

The V call is TRBV11-2, the J call TRBJ1-1; the D gene is possibly TRBD1 (6 bases). The CDR3 totals 15 residues. The V end was cut by 1 base, the J end by 3 bases, with 12 bases between. Germline V CDR1 and CDR2: SGHAT, FQNNGV. This chain's CDR3 is CASSLVPGVDTEAFF. CDR3 nucleotides: TGTGCCAGCAGCTTAGTCCCAGGGGTGGACACTGAAGCTTTCTTT.

The J gene is TRBJ2-3, the V gene TRBV7-9, with D unresolved. This CDR3 has 15 residues. Germline V CDR1 and CDR2: SEHNR, FQNEAQ (reference sequence). The V end lost 3 bases, the J end lost 7 bases, and 17 bases lay between the germline ends. The CDR3 spells CASSFQQSPLNTQYF. In DNA form, the CDR3 reads TGTGCCAGCAGCTTCCAACAGTCCCCCCTAAATACGCAGTATTTT.

The chain carries TRBV15 and TRBJ2-7; 7 bases fit TRBD1. Germline assignment: CDR1 LNHNV and CDR2 YYDKDF (reference sequence). The CDR3 contains 15 residues. The junction had 7 bases not matched to a gene; V was cut back by 0 bases and J by 5 bases. CDR3 sequence reads: CATSRDKTGKDEQYF. The DNA of the CDR3 is TGTGCCACCAGCAGAGATAAGACAGGGAAGGACGAGCAGTACTTC.

The chain recombines TRBV2 with TRBJ1-5, with D possibly TRBD1 on 6 matching bases. This CDR3 contains 15 residues. Trimming stripped 5 bases from V and 2 bases from J, with 13 bases between. Germline V gene sequence: CDR1 SNHLY, CDR2 FYNNEI. CDR3 sequence: CASSKQGGGNQPQHF. CDR3 coding DNA: TGTGCCAGCAGTAAACAGGGTGGCGGCAATCAGCCCCAGCATTTT. Full variable domain (outside the CDR3, taken from reference TRBV2 and TRBJ1-5): EPEVTQTPSHQVTQMGQEVILRCVPISNHLYFYWYRQILGQKVEFLVSFYNNEISEKSEIFDDQFSVERPDGSNFTLKIRSTKLEDSAMYFCASSKQGGGNQPQHFGDGTRLSIL.

This sequence joins TRBV27 and TRBJ2-7, with 8 bases aligning to TRBD2. The ends lost 6 bases at V and 2 bases at J; junction bases unmatched: 6. CDR3 length: 14 residues. Germline lookup yields CDR1 MNHEY and CDR2 SMNVEV (reference sequence). The CDR3 sequence is CASRRAGAPYEQYF. DNA of the CDR3: TGTGCCAGCAGGAGAGCGGGGGCCCCCTACGAGCAGTACTTC.

The V gene is TRBV23-1, the J gene TRBJ2-3, with D perhaps being TRBD1 or TRBD2 (6 bases each). TRBV23-1 counts as an open reading frame of uncertain function. The CDR3 runs 17 residues. V was pared by 2 bases and J by 10 bases, with 25 bases between. CDR3 nucleotides: TGCGCCAGCAGTCAAGAGTACAGGGAGGTAAACTCTACGGCGCAGTATTTT. It codes for CASSQEYREVNSTAQYF.

As DNA, the CDR3 is TGTGCCAGCAGCGTAGCTGTCAGCCAAGCTAACTATGGCTACACCTTC. It is translated as CASSVAVSQANYGYTF. The chain combines TRBV9 with TRBJ1-2; D gene unclear. The CDR3 is 16 residues long. Germline CDR1 is SGDLS and CDR2 is YYNGEE. Trimming stripped 0 bases from V and 0 bases from J, with 12 bases between.

This chain joins TRBV5-1 and TRBJ2-7, with TRBD2 matching 8 bases. Germline V lookup: CDR1 SGHRS, CDR2 YFSETQ. The CDR3 sequence is 14 residues long. V dropped 5 bases and J dropped 3; count of bases not matched to a gene: 7. The CDR3: CASSSGTRGYEQYF. CDR3 sequence (DNA): TGCGCCAGCAGTTCCGGGACTAGGGGCTACGAGCAGTACTTC.

V gene TRBV7-9 combines with J gene TRBJ2-2; D remains ambiguous. This CDR3 region has 15 residues. Trimming removed 5 bases from V and 0 bases from J, with 10 bases in between. CDR1 and CDR2 from the germline V gene are SEHNR and FQNEAQ (reference sequence). The CDR3 loop is CASSVEPANTGELFF. Written as DNA, the CDR3 is TGTGCCAGCAGCGTGGAACCCGCGAACACCGGGGAGCTGTTTTTT.

The J gene is TRBJ2-7, the V gene TRBV7-2; TRBD2 is a possible D gene (6 bases). The CDR3 has 15 amino acids. Between the trimmed V and J ends, which lost 5 bases and 5 bases, there was a span of 19 bases. The V gene's germline CDR1 is SGHTA and CDR2 FQGNSA. In nucleotides, the CDR3 is TGTGCCAGCAGCCGGCCGGGGCTGGAGGGGAACGAGCAGTACTTC. This gives the protein CASSRPGLEGNEQYF. Full variable domain (outside the CDR3, taken from reference TRBV7-2 and TRBJ2-7): GAGVSQSPSNKVTEKGKDVELRCDPISGHTALYWYRQSLGQGLEFLIYFQGNSAPDKSGLPSDRFSAERTGGSVSTLTIQRTQQEDSAVYLCASSRPGLEGNEQYFGPGTRLTVT.

The V and J genes are TRBV7-2 and TRBJ1-2, with TRBD1 matching over 7 bases. The CDR3 runs to 15 residues. Looked up from germline, CDR1 is SGHTA and CDR2 is FQGNSA. Trimming at V came to 0 bases and at J to 5 bases, leaving 6 bases not matched to a gene. CDR3: CASSLAGGAGYGYTF. In DNA, the CDR3 is TGTGCCAGCAGCTTAGCAGGGGGCGCGGGGTATGGCTACACCTTC. The full variable domain, rest sourced from reference TRBV7-2 and TRBJ1-2, is GAGVSQSPSNKVTEKGKDVELRCDPISGHTALYWYRQSLGQGLEFLIYFQGNSAPDKSGLPSDRFSAERTGGSVSTLTIQRTQQEDSAVYLCASSLAGGAGYGYTFGSGTRLTVV.

The genes are TRBV15 and TRBJ1-2; D is unclear. The V gene's germline CDR1 is LNHNV and CDR2 YYDKDF (reference sequence). The CDR3 runs to 16 residues. Trimming took off 0 bases at V and 5 bases at J, with 16 bases between the two ends. The CDR3: CATSRDSGPAGYGYTF. The DNA for the CDR3 is TGTGCCACCAGCAGAGATTCCGGCCCTGCTGGTTATGGCTACACCTTC.